A selection of T cell receptor beta chains follows, all from one sample in a study of CD8 T cells in Susac syndrome. TCRdb reprocessed the immunoSEQ multiplex PCR reads via MiXCR and lists one record per CDR3 protein. Among around 80,000 distinct CDR3 sequences listed, approximately 93% were seen once. The sequencing sample was made of CD8+ T cells from PBMCs. These receptors originate from a human donor with Susac syndrome. Each CDR3 is given with its conserved first and last residue. The D gene is left open where the match is weak. Part of the rows lack a size; the others show once, few, many or a class for expanded clones.

abundance	len	v_gene	d_gene	j_gene	CDR3aa	CDR3nt
-	17	TRBV7-6	TRBD2	TRBJ2-7	CASSLESLAGGVYEQYF	TGTGCCAGCAGCTTAGAATCTTTAGCGGGAGGCGTCTACGAGCAGTACTTC
-	20	TRBV21-1	-	TRBJ2-2	CASSKVPRVFPVANTGELFF	TGTGCCAGCAGCAAAGTTCCGCGAGTCTTTCCAGTAGCGAACACCGGGGAGCTGTTTTTT
-	15	TRBV19	-	TRBJ2-1	CASSIQRAVVNEQFF	TGTGCCAGTAGTATCCAGCGGGCGGTAGTGAATGAGCAGTTCTTC
-	16	TRBV18	-	TRBJ1-5	CASSPSTGQLNQPQHF	TGTGCCAGCTCACCCTCAACGGGACAACTCAATCAGCCCCAGCATTTT
-	13	TRBV20-1	-	TRBJ2-7	CSASPGPGYEQYF	TGCAGTGCTAGTCCCGGTCCCGGCTACGAGCAGTACTTC
-	14	TRBV5-1	-	TRBJ1-1	CASSPRGRGTEAFF	TGCGCCAGCAGCCCCAGGGGTCGGGGCACTGAAGCTTTCTTT
-	14	TRBV28	-	TRBJ1-2	CASSSGRSNYGYTF	TGTGCCAGCAGTTCCGGCAGGTCTAACTATGGCTACACCTTC
-	17	TRBV9	TRBD1	TRBJ1-4	CASSYTGGPPTNEKLFF	TGTGCCAGCAGCTACACAGGGGGACCTCCAACTAATGAAAAACTGTTTTTT
-	15	TRBV6-5	-	TRBJ2-7	CASSFSGGSSYEQYF	TGTGCCAGCAGTTTTAGCGGAGGAAGCTCCTACGAGCAGTACTTC
-	20	TRBV3-1	TRBD1	TRBJ2-6	CASSHSGQGGVPSGANVLTF	TGTGCCAGCAGCCACTCCGGACAGGGCGGTGTTCCTTCTGGGGCCAACGTCCTGACTTTC
once	16	TRBV3-1	TRBD2	TRBJ2-1	CASSQEGTGGLNEQFF	TGTGCCAGCAGCCAAGAAGGAACGGGGGGGCTAAATGAGCAGTTCTTC
-	17	TRBV7-2	-	TRBJ1-1	CASSTRGAGKRRAEAFF	TGTGCCAGCAGCACTAGGGGGGCCGGGAAAAGGAGGGCTGAAGCTTTCTTT
-	17	TRBV11-2	-	TRBJ2-2	CASSLGGGGRGTGELFF	TGTGCCAGCAGCTTAGGAGGCGGGGGCCGTGGCACCGGGGAGCTGTTTTTT
once	15	TRBV6-5	-	TRBJ2-1	CASSYSSGGWDEQFF	TGTGCCAGCAGTTACTCATCTGGGGGGTGGGATGAGCAGTTCTTC
-	15	TRBV6-6	TRBD1	TRBJ2-7	CASSSPGTGSYEQYF	TGTGCCAGCAGTTCCCCGGGGACAGGGTCCTACGAGCAGTACTTC
-	13	TRBV18	-	TRBJ1-3	CASSPEHGNTIYF	TGTGCCAGCTCACCGGAACACGGAAACACCATATATTTT
once	12	TRBV2	-	TRBJ2-1	CASRSRFDEQFF	TGTGCCAGCCGCTCGCGATTCGATGAGCAGTTCTTC
-	14	TRBV30	-	TRBJ1-2	CALPWGGSPYGYTF	TGTGCCTTGCCGTGGGGGGGCTCGCCCTATGGCTACACCTTC
-	16	TRBV15	TRBD2	TRBJ2-1	CATSAPGTSGGREQFF	TGTGCCACCAGCGCCCCCGGGACTAGCGGGGGGAGGGAGCAGTTCTTC
-	15	TRBV2	TRBD1	TRBJ1-5	CASSLDRVGNQPQHF	TGTGCCAGCAGCCTGGACAGGGTCGGTAATCAGCCCCAGCATTTT
-	15	TRBV7-9	-	TRBJ2-1	CASSLDGSPGNEQFF	TGTGCCAGCAGCTTAGACGGCAGCCCCGGGAATGAGCAGTTCTTC
-	16	TRBV4-1	-	TRBJ2-1	CASSQVKLSENNEQFF	TGCGCCAGCAGCCAAGTAAAACTGTCAGAGAACAATGAGCAGTTCTTC
once	14	TRBV7-9	-	TRBJ1-1	CASSLALGAAEAFF	TGTGCCAGCAGCTTAGCGCTGGGCGCGGCTGAAGCTTTCTTT
-	14	TRBV28	TRBD1	TRBJ1-4	CASSGAGGDEKLFF	TGTGCCAGCAGTGGGGCAGGGGGCGATGAAAAACTGTTTTTT
-	12	TRBV6-1	-	TRBJ1-1	CASQTGGTEAFF	TGTGCCAGTCAGACGGGGGGAACTGAAGCTTTCTTT
-	15	TRBV19	TRBD1	TRBJ1-1	CASSPGTGWDTEAFF	TGTGCCAGTAGTCCGGGGACAGGGTGGGACACTGAAGCTTTCTTT
-	11	TRBV28	-	TRBJ2-7	CASGDSYEQYF	TGTGCCAGTGGGGACTCCTACGAGCAGTACTTC
-	14	TRBV30	-	TRBJ1-1	CAWSVLGGGTEAFF	TGTGCCTGGAGTGTATTGGGGGGTGGGACTGAAGCTTTCTTT
-	10	TRBV29-1	-	TRBJ2-1	CSVGGHEQFF	TGCAGCGTTGGGGGGCATGAGCAGTTCTTC
-	14	TRBV10-3	-	TRBJ1-5	CAISDGAGSDPQHF	TGTGCCATCAGTGATGGGGCAGGGAGTGACCCCCAGCATTTT
-	16	TRBV4-3	-	TRBJ1-1	CASSQSAAGRGDEAFF	TGCGCCAGCAGCCAAAGCGCGGCAGGGCGGGGGGATGAAGCTTTCTTT
-	14	TRBV18	-	TRBJ1-5	CASSLQGFGQPQHF	TGTGCCAGCTCACTACAGGGTTTTGGTCAGCCCCAGCATTTT
-	15	TRBV5-1	-	TRBJ1-2	CASSPAHGVGYGYTF	TGCGCCAGCAGCCCCGCGCATGGGGTTGGGTATGGCTACACCTTC
-	18	TRBV7-2	TRBD2	TRBJ2-3	CASSLDQGGSWGTDTQYF	TGTGCCAGCAGCTTAGACCAGGGAGGGAGTTGGGGCACAGATACGCAGTATTTT
-	15	TRBV7-2	-	TRBJ2-7	CASSLGDREGSEQYF	TGTGCCAGCAGTTTAGGAGACAGGGAGGGGAGCGAGCAGTACTTC
-	13	TRBV6-5	-	TRBJ1-5	CASSTGPHQPQHF	TGTGCCAGCAGTACGGGACCCCATCAGCCCCAGCATTTT
-	13	TRBV2	-	TRBJ1-2	CASTTGPNYGYTF	TGTGCCAGCACCACGGGACCTAACTATGGCTACACCTTC
-	15	TRBV2	-	TRBJ2-3	CASSGQEGPGITQYF	TGTGCCAGCAGTGGGCAGGAGGGGCCAGGGATAACGCAGTATTTT
once	15	TRBV19	-	TRBJ1-5	CASRLLFGDNQPQHF	TGTGCCAGTAGACTTCTGTTTGGGGACAATCAGCCCCAGCATTTT
-	14	TRBV27	-	TRBJ2-3	CASSFEGGTDTQYF	TGTGCCAGCAGTTTCGAGGGGGGCACAGATACGCAGTATTTT
-	14	TRBV2	TRBD1	TRBJ1-2	CASTGDRTNYGYTF	TGTGCCAGCACTGGGGACAGAACCAACTATGGCTACACCTTC
-	17	TRBV12-3/TRBV12-4	-	TRBJ2-2	CASSFIVHPRNTGELFF	TGTGCCAGCAGTTTCATCGTTCACCCGAGGAACACCGGGGAGCTGTTTTTT
-	14	TRBV27	-	TRBJ2-5	CASSLGGSWETQYF	TGTGCCAGCAGTTTAGGGGGGTCGTGGGAGACCCAGTACTTC
-	16	TRBV29-1	-	TRBJ2-7	CSVEEQGGLLPYEQYF	TGCAGCGTTGAAGAACAGGGTGGGCTACTCCCCTACGAGCAGTACTTC
-	16	TRBV11-2	-	TRBJ2-7	CASSDTPWGREYEQYF	TGTGCCAGCAGCGATACCCCGTGGGGCAGGGAATACGAGCAGTACTTC
-	13	TRBV19	TRBD1	TRBJ1-1	CASSWTGNTEAFF	TGTGCCAGTAGTTGGACAGGAAACACTGAAGCTTTCTTT
-	14	TRBV7-2	-	TRBJ1-1	CASRRPAINTEAFF	TGTGCCAGCAGACGACCCGCTATCAACACTGAAGCTTTCTTT
-	13	TRBV18	-	TRBJ1-1	CASSPPMRFEAFF	TGTGCCAGCTCACCACCGATGAGGTTTGAAGCTTTCTTT
-	18	TRBV7-8	TRBD2	TRBJ2-1	CASSLAARVGGRLNEQFF	TGTGCCAGCAGCTTAGCAGCGAGGGTGGGCGGGAGGCTGAATGAGCAGTTCTTC
-	15	TRBV2	TRBD1	TRBJ1-2	CASSEWTGGNYGYTF	TGTGCCAGCAGTGAATGGACAGGGGGAAACTATGGCTACACCTTC
-	15	TRBV20-1	-	TRBJ1-1	CSARASDLRNTEAFF	TGCAGTGCTAGAGCTAGCGACTTGAGGAACACTGAAGCTTTCTTT
-	16	TRBV5-1	TRBD2	TRBJ2-1	CASSALTSGGGNEQFF	TGCGCCAGCAGCGCCCTTACTAGCGGGGGGGGCAATGAGCAGTTCTTC
-	14	TRBV7-8	TRBD2	TRBJ2-5	CASSLGTSEETQYF	TGTGCCAGCAGCTTAGGGACTAGTGAAGAGACCCAGTACTTC
-	15	TRBV18	-	TRBJ2-7	CASSALRGAAYEQYF	TGTGCCAGCTCTGCATTAAGGGGGGCTGCCTACGAGCAGTACTTC